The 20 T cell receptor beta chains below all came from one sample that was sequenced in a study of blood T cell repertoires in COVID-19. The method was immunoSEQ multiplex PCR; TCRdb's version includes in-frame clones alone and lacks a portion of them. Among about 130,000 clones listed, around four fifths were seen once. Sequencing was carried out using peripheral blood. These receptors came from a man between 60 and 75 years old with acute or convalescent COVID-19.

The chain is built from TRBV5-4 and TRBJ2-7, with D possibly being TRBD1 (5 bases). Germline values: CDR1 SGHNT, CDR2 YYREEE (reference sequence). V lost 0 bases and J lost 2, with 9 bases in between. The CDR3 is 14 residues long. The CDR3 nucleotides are TGTGCCAGCAGCTTGGATCTGGGGCCCTACGAGCAGTACTTC. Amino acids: CASSLDLGPYEQYF.

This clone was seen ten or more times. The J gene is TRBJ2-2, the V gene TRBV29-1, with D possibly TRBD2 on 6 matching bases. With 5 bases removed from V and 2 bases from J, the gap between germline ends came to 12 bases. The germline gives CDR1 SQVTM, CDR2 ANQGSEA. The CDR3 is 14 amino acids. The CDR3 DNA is TGCAGCGTTAGGAGGGGAGCAAACACCGGGGAGCTGTTTTTT. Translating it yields CSVRRGANTGELFF.

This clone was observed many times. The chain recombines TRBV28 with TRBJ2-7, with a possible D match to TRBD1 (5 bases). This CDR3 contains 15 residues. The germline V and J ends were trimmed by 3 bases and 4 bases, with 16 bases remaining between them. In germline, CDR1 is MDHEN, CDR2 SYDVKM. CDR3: CASSLVGRAGYEQYF. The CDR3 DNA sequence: TGTGCCAGCAGTTTGGTTGGCAGGGCAGGGTACGAGCAGTACTTC.

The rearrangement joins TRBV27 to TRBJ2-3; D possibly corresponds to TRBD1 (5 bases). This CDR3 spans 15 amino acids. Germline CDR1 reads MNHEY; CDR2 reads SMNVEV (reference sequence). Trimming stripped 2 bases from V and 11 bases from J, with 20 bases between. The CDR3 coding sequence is TGTGCCAGCAGTTTAACGGGCTCCAGGGATGGTCGGCAGTATTTT. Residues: CASSLTGSRDGRQYF.

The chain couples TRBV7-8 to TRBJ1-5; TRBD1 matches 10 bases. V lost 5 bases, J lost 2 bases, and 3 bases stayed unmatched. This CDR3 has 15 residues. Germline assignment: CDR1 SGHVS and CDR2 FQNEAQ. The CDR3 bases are TGTGCCAGCAGCCTGACAGGGGGCGGCAATCAGCCCCAGCATTTT. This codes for CASSLTGGGNQPQHF.

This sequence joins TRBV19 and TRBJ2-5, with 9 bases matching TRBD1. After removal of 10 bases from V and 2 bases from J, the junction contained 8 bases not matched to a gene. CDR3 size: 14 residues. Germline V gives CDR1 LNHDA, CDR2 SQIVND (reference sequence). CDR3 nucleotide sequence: TGTGCCACCGGACAGGGGACAATACAAGAGACCCAGTACTTC. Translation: CATGQGTIQETQYF. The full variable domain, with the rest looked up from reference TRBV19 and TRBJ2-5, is DGGITQSPKYLFRKEGQNVTLSCEQNLNHDAMYWYRQDPGQGLRLIYYSQIVNDFQKGDIAEGYSVSREKKESFPLTVTSAQKNPTAFYLCATGQGTIQETQYFGPGTRLLVL.

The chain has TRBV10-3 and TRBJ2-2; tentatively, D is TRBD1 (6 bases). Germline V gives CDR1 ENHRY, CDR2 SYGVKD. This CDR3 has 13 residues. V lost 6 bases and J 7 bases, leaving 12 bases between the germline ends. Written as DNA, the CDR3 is TGTGCCATCAGCTTAGCAGGGGTCGGGGAGCTGTTTTTT. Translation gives CAISLAGVGELFF.

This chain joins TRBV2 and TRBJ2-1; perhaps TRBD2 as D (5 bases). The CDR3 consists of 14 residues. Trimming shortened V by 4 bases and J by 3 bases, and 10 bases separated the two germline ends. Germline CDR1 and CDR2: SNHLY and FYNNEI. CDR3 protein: CASSVLGLYNEQFF. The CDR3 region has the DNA TGTGCCAGCAGTGTCCTAGGACTCTACAATGAGCAGTTCTTC.

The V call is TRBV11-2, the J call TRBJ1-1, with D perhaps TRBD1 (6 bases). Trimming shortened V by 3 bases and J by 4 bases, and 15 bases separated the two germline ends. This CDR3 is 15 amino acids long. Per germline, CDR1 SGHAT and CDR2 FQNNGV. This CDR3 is CASSFAPGGGTEAFF. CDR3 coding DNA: TGTGCCAGCAGCTTTGCCCCGGGGGGCGGCACTGAAGCTTTCTTT.

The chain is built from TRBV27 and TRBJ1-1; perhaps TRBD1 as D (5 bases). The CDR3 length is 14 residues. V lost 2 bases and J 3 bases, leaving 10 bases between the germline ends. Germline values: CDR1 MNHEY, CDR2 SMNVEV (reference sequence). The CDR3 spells CASSLGGGYTEAFF. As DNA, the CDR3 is TGTGCCAGCAGTTTAGGGGGGGGGTACACTGAAGCTTTCTTT.

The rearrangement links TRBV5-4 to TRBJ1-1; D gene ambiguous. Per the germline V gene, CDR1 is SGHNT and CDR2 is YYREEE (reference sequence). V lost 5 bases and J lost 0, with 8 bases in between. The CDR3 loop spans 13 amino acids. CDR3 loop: CASRTGVNTEAFF. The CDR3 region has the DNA TGTGCCAGCAGGACCGGGGTGAACACTGAAGCTTTCTTT.

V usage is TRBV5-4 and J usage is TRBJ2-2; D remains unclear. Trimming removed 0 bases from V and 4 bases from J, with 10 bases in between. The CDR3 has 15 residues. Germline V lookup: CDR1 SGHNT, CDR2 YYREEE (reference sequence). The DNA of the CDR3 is TGTGCCAGCAGCTTGGGGGCTTTCACCACCGGGGAGCTGTTTTTT. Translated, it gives CASSLGAFTTGELFF.

For the CDR3, the DNA is TGTGCCAGCAGGGGCATTCACAATGAGCAGTTCTTC. Its protein product is CASRGIHNEQFF. The chain combines TRBV5-4 with TRBJ2-1; D unresolved. CDR1 is SGHNT, CDR2 YYREEE, per germline (reference sequence). CDR3 size: 12 residues. V dropped 5 bases and J dropped 5 bases, with 8 bases sitting between them.

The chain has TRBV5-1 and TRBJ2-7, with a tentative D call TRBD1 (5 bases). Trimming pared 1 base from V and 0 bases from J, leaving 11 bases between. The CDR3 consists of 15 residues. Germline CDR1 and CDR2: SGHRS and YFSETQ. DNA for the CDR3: TGCGCCAGCAGCTTGCGGTCTAGGGGCTCCTACGAGCAGTACTTC. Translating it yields CASSLRSRGSYEQYF.

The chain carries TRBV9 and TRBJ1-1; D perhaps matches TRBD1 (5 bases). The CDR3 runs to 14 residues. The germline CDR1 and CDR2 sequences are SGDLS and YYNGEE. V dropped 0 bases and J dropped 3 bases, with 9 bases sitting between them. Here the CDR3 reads CASSVVGGDTEAFF. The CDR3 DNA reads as TGTGCCAGCAGCGTAGTCGGGGGAGACACTGAAGCTTTCTTT.

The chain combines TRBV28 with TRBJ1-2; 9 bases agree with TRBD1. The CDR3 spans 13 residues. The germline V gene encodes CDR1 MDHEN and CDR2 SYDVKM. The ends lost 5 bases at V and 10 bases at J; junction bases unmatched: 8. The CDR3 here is CASSPYRGQVYTF. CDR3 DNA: TGTGCCAGCAGTCCCTACAGGGGGCAGGTCTACACCTTC.

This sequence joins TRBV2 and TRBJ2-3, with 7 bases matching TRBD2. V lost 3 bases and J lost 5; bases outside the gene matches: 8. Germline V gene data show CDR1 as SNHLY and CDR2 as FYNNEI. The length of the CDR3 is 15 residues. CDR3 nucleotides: TGTGCCAGCAGTGAGGGCCGCGGGAGTAGAGATACGCAGTATTTT. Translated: CASSEGRGSRDTQYF.

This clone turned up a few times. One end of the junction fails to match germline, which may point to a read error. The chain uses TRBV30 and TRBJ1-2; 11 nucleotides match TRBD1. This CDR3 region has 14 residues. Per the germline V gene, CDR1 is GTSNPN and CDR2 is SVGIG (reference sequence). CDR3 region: CAWTRTGGIWGYTF. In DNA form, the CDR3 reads TGTGCTTGGACCAGGACAGGGGGCATATGGGGCTACACCTTC.

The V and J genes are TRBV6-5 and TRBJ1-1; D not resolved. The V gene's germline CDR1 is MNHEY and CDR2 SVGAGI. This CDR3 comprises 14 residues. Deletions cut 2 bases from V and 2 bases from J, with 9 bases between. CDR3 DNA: TGTGCCAGCAGTTACAATTTCGGTAACACTGAAGCTTTCTTT. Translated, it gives CASSYNFGNTEAFF.

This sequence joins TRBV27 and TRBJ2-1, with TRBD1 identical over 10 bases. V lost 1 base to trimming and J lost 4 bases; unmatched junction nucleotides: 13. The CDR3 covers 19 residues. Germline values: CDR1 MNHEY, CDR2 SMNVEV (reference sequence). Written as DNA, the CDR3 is TGTGCCAGCAGTTTATTACGGACAGGGGGTATACGGGTATACAATGAGCAGTTCTTC. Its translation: CASSLLRTGGIRVYNEQFF.